This TCR beta chain derives from a study of cytotoxic CD8 clonotypes in ibrutinib-treated CLL. The germline V gene has CDR1 SEHNR and CDR2 FQNEAQ (reference sequence). The CDR3 spans 16 residues. The V end lost 5 bases, the J end lost 1 base, and 17 bases lay between the germline ends. Assay used: immunoSEQ multiplex PCR; TCRdb lists only in-frame clones, some missing. The table lists about 200,000 clones, around 72% of them singletons. The sample was PBMCs, taken after 24 months of ibrutinib treatment. V and J are TRBV7-9 and TRBJ1-1, with D perhaps TRBD1 (5 bases). The TCR sequence derives from a human donor with chronic lymphocytic leukemia. The CDR3 loop is CASSGTKQVRNTEAFF. DNA of the CDR3: TGTGCCAGCAGCGGGACTAAACAAGTACGGAACACTGAAGCTTTCTTT.